A selection of T cell receptor beta chains follows, all from one sample in a study of graft-versus-host responses after intestinal transplantation. The protocol was immunoSEQ multiplex PCR, while the TCRdb copy is restricted to in-frame clones and leaves out a portion. Altogether about 89,000 clones are present, 94% being singletons, with the ten largest covering more than 0.15%. For these TCRs, the target antigens are not known. Sequenced material: unstimulated CD4+ T cells sorted from spleen or lymph node cells, taken before transplant. The receptors come from a human donor who was the organ donor for an intestinal transplant. Both conserved end residues are part of each CDR3. D genes are given only for firm matches. Clone size is shown for a subset of rows, as once, few, many or a class of expanded clone.

d_gene: -
j_gene: TRBJ1-5
v_gene: TRBV7-2
abundance: -
CDR3nt: TGTGCCAGCAGCTTAGAGGGTCAGCCCCAGCATTTT
CDR3aa: CASSLEGQPQHF

d_gene: -
j_gene: TRBJ1-1
v_gene: TRBV5-4
abundance: -
CDR3nt: TGTGCCAGCAGCTGGGGGACTCTCGAGAACACTGAAGCTTTCTTT
CDR3aa: CASSWGTLENTEAFF

d_gene: TRBD1
j_gene: TRBJ1-1
v_gene: TRBV4-1
abundance: -
CDR3nt: TGCGCCAGCAGCCAAAGGGACAGCACTGAAGCTTTCTTT
CDR3aa: CASSQRDSTEAFF

d_gene: -
j_gene: TRBJ1-3
v_gene: TRBV9
abundance: -
CDR3nt: TGTGCCAGCAGCGTAGCCCCGGGGTCCTCCGGAAACACCATATATTTT
CDR3aa: CASSVAPGSSGNTIYF

d_gene: TRBD1
j_gene: TRBJ1-1
v_gene: TRBV19
abundance: few
CDR3nt: TGTGCCAGTAGTACCCGACAGGGGCAATCTGAAGCTTTCTTT
CDR3aa: CASSTRQGQSEAFF

d_gene: TRBD1
j_gene: TRBJ2-1
v_gene: TRBV5-1
abundance: -
CDR3nt: TGCGCCAGCAGCTTCAGACAGGGTTCGGACAATGAGCAGTTCTTC
CDR3aa: CASSFRQGSDNEQFF

d_gene: -
j_gene: TRBJ2-1
v_gene: TRBV11-1
abundance: -
CDR3nt: TGTGCCAGCAGCACCCCGGACAGAAACAAAACATCCTACAATGAGCAGTTCTTC
CDR3aa: CASSTPDRNKTSYNEQFF

d_gene: -
j_gene: TRBJ2-5
v_gene: TRBV5-1
abundance: once
CDR3nt: TGCGCCAGCAGCTTGGCCGCGGAGGCTGAGACCCAGTACTTC
CDR3aa: CASSLAAEAETQYF

d_gene: -
j_gene: TRBJ2-3
v_gene: TRBV10-3
abundance: -
CDR3nt: TGTGCCATCAGCGCAAACGCGGGGAGGCCTAGCACAGATACGCAGTATTTT
CDR3aa: CAISANAGRPSTDTQYF

d_gene: TRBD1
j_gene: TRBJ2-7
v_gene: TRBV7-2
abundance: -
CDR3nt: TGTGCCAGCAGCTTAGCCGGGACAGGGCCCTACGAGCAGTACTTC
CDR3aa: CASSLAGTGPYEQYF

d_gene: -
j_gene: TRBJ2-7
v_gene: TRBV4-1
abundance: -
CDR3nt: TGCGCCAGCAGCCAGGCAGGGGTGGCCTACGAGCAGTACTTC
CDR3aa: CASSQAGVAYEQYF

d_gene: -
j_gene: TRBJ1-1
v_gene: TRBV29-1
abundance: -
CDR3nt: TGCAGCTCCACTCGGGGGGGCACTGAAGCTTTCTTT
CDR3aa: CSSTRGGTEAFF

d_gene: -
j_gene: TRBJ1-2
v_gene: TRBV5-1
abundance: -
CDR3nt: TGCGCCAGCAGCTTGGACAACTATGGCTACACCTTC
CDR3aa: CASSLDNYGYTF

d_gene: -
j_gene: TRBJ2-7
v_gene: TRBV5-6
abundance: -
CDR3nt: TGTGCCAGCAGCTTGATGTACGAGCAGTACTTC
CDR3aa: CASSLMYEQYF

d_gene: -
j_gene: TRBJ2-5
v_gene: TRBV9
abundance: -
CDR3nt: TGTGCCAGCAGCGTAGGAGATGGGCAAGAGACCCAGTACTTC
CDR3aa: CASSVGDGQETQYF

d_gene: TRBD1
j_gene: TRBJ1-2
v_gene: TRBV6-1
abundance: -
CDR3nt: TGTGCCAGCAGTGCCGGGACAGCTCCCTATGGCTACACCTTC
CDR3aa: CASSAGTAPYGYTF

d_gene: -
j_gene: TRBJ2-7
v_gene: TRBV19
abundance: -
CDR3nt: TGTGCCAGCCGACCGCAGGGCGTAGAGTGCGAGCAGTACTTC
CDR3aa: CASRPQGVECEQYF

d_gene: -
j_gene: TRBJ1-2
v_gene: TRBV11-3
abundance: -
CDR3nt: TGTGCCAGCAGCTTTAGGGAATTCTATGGCTACACCTTC
CDR3aa: CASSFREFYGYTF

d_gene: TRBD1
j_gene: TRBJ1-2
v_gene: TRBV7-8
abundance: -
CDR3nt: TGTGCCAGCCTCTTCACCCGGACAGGGGGCGAGAATGGCTACACCTTC
CDR3aa: CASLFTRTGGENGYTF

d_gene: -
j_gene: TRBJ1-1
v_gene: TRBV11-2
abundance: -
CDR3nt: TGTGCCAGCAGCTCACAGGGAAGCACTGAAGCTTTCTTT
CDR3aa: CASSSQGSTEAFF

d_gene: TRBD1
j_gene: TRBJ2-7
v_gene: TRBV5-5
abundance: -
CDR3nt: TGTGCCAGCAGCCGGTCTTGGGACAGGGGTTACGAGCAGTACTTC
CDR3aa: CASSRSWDRGYEQYF

d_gene: TRBD2
j_gene: TRBJ2-7
v_gene: TRBV11-2
abundance: -
CDR3nt: TGTGCCAGCAGTTGGACTAGCAACGAGCAGTACTTC
CDR3aa: CASSWTSNEQYF

d_gene: -
j_gene: TRBJ2-3
v_gene: TRBV13
abundance: -
CDR3nt: TGTGCCAGCAGGGACCGCCTAGGAAGCCGCACAGATACGCAGTATTTT
CDR3aa: CASRDRLGSRTDTQYF

d_gene: -
j_gene: TRBJ2-1
v_gene: TRBV7-9
abundance: -
CDR3nt: TGTGCCAGCAGCTTCACCCAGAGGAATGAGCAGTTCTTC
CDR3aa: CASSFTQRNEQFF

d_gene: -
j_gene: TRBJ2-6
v_gene: TRBV28
abundance: -
CDR3nt: TGTGCCAGCGGACAACAGGGACCCCCGTCTGGGGCCAACGTCCTGACTTTC
CDR3aa: CASGQQGPPSGANVLTF

d_gene: -
j_gene: TRBJ2-3
v_gene: TRBV29-1
abundance: -
CDR3nt: TGCAGCGTTCGGCAGAGCACAGATACGCAGTATTTT
CDR3aa: CSVRQSTDTQYF

d_gene: -
j_gene: TRBJ2-7
v_gene: TRBV14
abundance: -
CDR3nt: TGTGCCAGCAGCCAAGATATAACAGGTCTACCCTACGAGCAGTACTTC
CDR3aa: CASSQDITGLPYEQYF

d_gene: -
j_gene: TRBJ2-7
v_gene: TRBV6-6
abundance: -
CDR3nt: TGTGCCAGCGGCCGGGACTTACCCTACGAGCAGTACTTC
CDR3aa: CASGRDLPYEQYF